This T cell receptor beta chain was profiled in a study of Graves' ophthalmopathy and Graves' hyperthyroidism (dated by TCRdb to the late 2010s). Regarding the complete study: Peripheral blood was collected at initial diagnosis, before any treatment. To tell Graves' ophthalmopathy apart from Graves' hyperthyroidism, and to predict which patients would progress to ophthalmopathy, the study relied on TCR beta repertoire signatures. In total, around 140 blood samples were TCR-sequenced: 43 ophthalmopathy, about 75 hyperthyroidism and 17 hyperthyroidism-to-ophthalmopathy patients. To explore V-J signatures that separate ophthalmopathy from hyperthyroidism, a discovery set of 100 patients was enrolled, consisting of roughly 45 with ophthalmopathy and fewer than 60 with stable hyperthyroidism. The independent validation cohort included 18 to 20 hyperthyroidism patients plus 17 patients who later progressed from hyperthyroidism to ophthalmopathy. In more than 5 hyperthyroidism patients, the T-cell repertoire of thyroid tissue was compared with the T-cell repertoire of blood. After sampling, hyperthyroidism patients received methimazole starting at 30 mg daily, and ophthalmopathy patients received high-dose intravenous methylprednisolone. On the study overall, not on this receptor specifically: Sample size was not predetermined statistically, and investigators were not blinded to group allocation. The 13-signature model separated ophthalmopathy from stable hyperthyroidism with approximately 90% sensitivity and almost 84% specificity in cross-validation, and 80%/75% in the test set. In validation, the model predicted ophthalmopathy progression with less than 71% sensitivity and around 72% specificity; approximately 12 predicted patients were CT-confirmed with GO in a median of about 7.1 months. Most expanded thyroid clonotypes with a frequency above 0.001 also appeared in blood, which suggests that blood repertoires may reflect the immune response in the thyroid.

The germline V gene sets CDR1 to SGDLS and CDR2 to YYNGEE. A total of 9 residues make up the CDR3, ends included. For repertoire sequencing, TCR beta CDR3 regions were amplified from RNA transcripts. HTBI primers and the Qiagen OneStep RT-PCR kit were used in a first-round RT-PCR, which was followed by a second-round multiplex PCR, size selection and purification. Libraries were sequenced paired-end with 100 bp reads on an Illumina HiSeq2000. As for the authors' bioinformatics: SOAPnuke was used for read processing, and reads with adapters, uncalled bases, a mean Phred below 15, or no exact constant-primer or identifier match were discarded. COPE v1.2.5 was used to merge high-quality paired reads. Clonotypes were defined as unique nucleotide sequences and were aligned to IMGT TRB V, D and J references using MiTCR v1.1. The analysis was limited to V-J combinations with a frequency above 0.0001, which together covered 98% to 99.2% of repertoires. A TCR clonal expansion and chaos score per V-J combination was defined as the ratio of F50 clonal expansion to chaos observed in the TCRdist matrix. Features were reduced by Welch's t-statistics and random forest to 10 to 15 V-J combinations, which fed a naive Bayes classifier. Thyroid-blood repertoire similarity was quantified with the Morisita-Horn index. TCRdb applied fastp at Q25 and MiXCR to the public reads, then kept only in-frame beta chains. Each record represents a unique CDR3 protein, reported with the most common genes and DNA among its rows. TCRdb assigned the V and J calls; the authors' analysis was not used. Here the sample has hundreds of thousands of distinct CDR3 sequences; 35% to 50% occur a single time. Around 3.3% of the sample goes to the ten largest clones.

This clonotype turned up a few times. What antigen it recognizes has not been identified. The CDR3 does not end in the conserved phenylalanine or tryptophan, so this is likely a read error. The DNA is left out, because the CDR3 cannot be placed on it with certainty; the CDR3 is given as TCRdb lists it. Ophthalmopathy patients had moderately to severely active disease, Clinical Activity Score of at least 3, NOSPECS grade of at least 4, and disease duration under 3 months. Patients with other autoimmune diseases, uncontrolled infections, pregnancy or lactation were excluded. Clinical symptoms, serum thyroxine, TRAb, thyroid ultrasound and orbital computed tomography formed the basis of the diagnosis. PBMCs were isolated from about 9.2 ml of fresh peripheral blood by Ficoll-Paque density gradient centrifugation. Trizol reagent was used to extract the total RNA, and its quality was then checked on an Agilent 2100 Bioanalyzer.

The receptor was isolated from an adult man with Graves' ophthalmopathy. The sequencing sample was made of peripheral blood. The rearrangement combines TRBV9 with TRBJ1-1. The CDR3 region has the sequence CASSPRLAG.